These 30 T cell receptor beta chains were sequenced from one sample in a study of PD-1 blockade in classical Hodgkin lymphoma (TCRdb year 2020). The library was prepared using the immunoSEQ multiplex PCR assay. The source is immuneACCESS, and TCRdb retained only in-frame sequences with V and J called. Part of the clones is not carried over; for the studies checked, unresolved V genes explain less than half of this, and the remainder is unexplained. Recorded for this sample are approximately 99,000 clones; roughly nine tenths of them occurred a single time. 15% to 20% of the sample is taken by the ten largest. Taken with the paper, the label for time point translates to: cycle 2 day 1 (C2D1) of nivolumab. Every trial patient had relapsed after autologous stem cell transplantation, and cohorts A, B and C differed in prior brentuximab vedotin exposure. The sample consisted of peripheral blood mononuclear cells (PBMCs), taken before the second cycle of nivolumab. The source is a human donor with classical Hodgkin lymphoma.

This chain links TRBV6-5 with TRBJ1-1; D not certain. Per germline, CDR1 MNHEY and CDR2 SVGAGI. The CDR3 consists of 10 residues. Trimming shortened V by 7 bases and J by 2 bases, and 2 bases separated the two germline ends. Here the CDR3 DNA reads TGTGCCAGCAAAAACACTGAAGCTTTCTTT. Translation gives CASKNTEAFF.

The chain employs TRBV19 and TRBJ2-2; a possible D gene is TRBD1 (6 bases). This CDR3 is built from 18 residues. The germline V gene encodes CDR1 LNHDA and CDR2 SQIVND (reference sequence). V was pared by 6 bases and J by 0 bases, with 20 bases between. The CDR3 nucleotides read TGTGCCAGTAGCTTCCTGACTCCGGGACACCCGAACACCGGGGAGCTGTTTTTT. Protein: CASSFLTPGHPNTGELFF.

To note about this clone: Other DNA sequences in this specimen translate into the identical CDR3. The genes are TRBV27 and TRBJ1-1; the D is unclear. CDR1 MNHEY and CDR2 SMNVEV come from the germline V gene (reference sequence). The length of the CDR3 is 14 residues. Trimming cost V 4 bases and J 2 bases, with 11 bases left between them. The CDR3 spells CASSSAGTNTEAFF. Written as DNA, the CDR3 is TGTGCCAGCAGTTCGGCAGGAACAAACACTGAAGCTTTCTTT.

This chain uses TRBV4-1 with TRBJ2-7, with 9 bases identical to TRBD2. Germline CDR1 is MGHRA and CDR2 is YSYEKL. CDR3 length: 17 residues. The V gene end was trimmed by 4 bases and the J gene end by 3 bases; junction bases not matched to a gene: 13. The CDR3 loop is CASSPVTGVAGVYEQYF. The CDR3 bases are TGCGCCAGCAGCCCAGTAACCGGGGTAGCGGGAGTCTACGAGCAGTACTTC.

The V call is TRBV20-1, the J call TRBJ1-4; D uncertain. Germline CDR1 is DFQATT and CDR2 is SNEGSKA (reference sequence). V was clipped by 0 bases and J by 9 bases, with 5 bases between them. The CDR3 has 11 amino acids. CDR3 loop: CSARDRKKLFF. CDR3 coding DNA: TGCAGTGCTAGAGATCGCAAAAAACTGTTTTTT.

J is TRBJ2-2 and V is TRBV7-7; possibly TRBD2 for D (6 bases). CDR1 is SSHAT, CDR2 FNYEAQ, per germline (reference sequence). Trimming cost V 5 bases and J 6 bases, with 25 bases left between them. This CDR3 has 18 residues. CDR3: CASSTLGVGSGAAGELFF. CDR3 in DNA: TGTGCCAGCAGCACACTTGGGGTCGGGAGTGGGGCAGCCGGGGAGCTGTTTTTT.

V and J are TRBV28 and TRBJ1-1, with D unclear. This CDR3 has 13 amino acids. Trimming stripped 4 bases from V and 0 bases from J, with 6 bases between. Germline V gives CDR1 MDHEN, CDR2 SYDVKM. The CDR3: CASSSHMNTEAFF. Here the CDR3 DNA reads TGTGCCAGCAGTTCCCATATGAACACTGAAGCTTTCTTT.

The genes are TRBV7-2 and TRBJ2-2; D not certain. Germline lookup yields CDR1 SGHTA and CDR2 FQGNSA. Trimming stripped 1 base from V and 4 bases from J, with 13 bases between. The length of the CDR3 is 16 residues. The CDR3 region is CASSLESRLITGELFF. The CDR3 region has the DNA TGTGCCAGCAGCTTAGAATCACGGCTGATCACCGGGGAGCTGTTTTTT.

This chain joins TRBV28 and TRBJ2-1; 9 bases align to TRBD2. The CDR3 contains 16 residues. Looked up from germline, CDR1 is MDHEN and CDR2 is SYDVKM. Trimming removed 2 bases from V and 6 bases from J; junction bases left unmatched: 8. The CDR3 region has the DNA TGTGCCAGCAGTTTAGCCGGGACTAGCACCCCCAATGAGCAGTTCTTC. Residues: CASSLAGTSTPNEQFF.

For the CDR3, the DNA is TGTGCCAGTAGTATGGGAGCGGGAGTAGCCTACAATGAGCAGTTCTTC. Amino acids: CASSMGAGVAYNEQFF. This chain uses TRBV19 with TRBJ2-1, with 8 nucleotides matching TRBD2. The CDR3 contains 16 residues. Trimming took 3 bases from V and 2 from J; bases not matched to a gene: 6. CDR1 and CDR2 from the germline V gene are LNHDA and SQIVND (reference sequence).

This chain uses TRBV5-1 with TRBJ1-2, with D possibly being TRBD1 (5 bases). Germline V gives CDR1 SGHRS, CDR2 YFSETQ. The CDR3 runs 14 residues. Trimming removed 0 bases from V and 3 bases from J, with 9 bases in between. DNA for the CDR3: TGCGCCAGCAGCTTGGGGGGCGCGGACTATGGCTACACCTTC. It codes for CASSLGGADYGYTF. Supplemented by reference TRBV5-1 and TRBJ1-2, the full variable domain reads KAGVTQTPRYLIKTRGQQVTLSCSPISGHRSVSWYQQTPGQGLQFLFEYFSETQRNKGNFPGRFSGRQFSNSRSEMNVSTLELGDSALYLCASSLGGADYGYTFGSGTRLTVV.

The V gene is TRBV11-2, the J gene TRBJ2-3, with TRBD1 as a possible D gene (6 bases). The CDR3 sequence is 16 residues long. Germline assignment: CDR1 SGHAT and CDR2 FQNNGV. V lost 1 base, J lost 1 base, and 12 bases lay in between. The CDR3 region has the DNA TGTGCCAGCAGCTTAGGCCCTGGGGGCCGCACAGATACGCAGTATTTT. Its protein is CASSLGPGGRTDTQYF.

CDR3 loop: CASASGQPNTEAFF. The DNA of the CDR3 is TGTGCCAGCGCGTCGGGACAGCCGAACACTGAAGCTTTCTTT. The J gene is TRBJ1-1, the V gene TRBV6-4, with 7 nucleotides matching TRBD1. V was clipped by 8 bases and J by 1 base; unmatched bases: 7. The CDR3 is 14 amino acids. Germline lookup yields CDR1 MRHNA and CDR2 SNTAGT.

The chain links TRBV5-1 to TRBJ1-2, with 8 bases that match TRBD1. J lost 8 bases, V lost 0 bases, and 9 bases had no gene match. Germline values: CDR1 SGHRS, CDR2 YFSETQ. This CDR3 contains 15 residues. CDR3 protein: CASSLAGQGARGYTF. The CDR3 DNA reads as TGCGCCAGCAGCTTGGCCGGCCAGGGGGCGAGAGGCTACACCTTC.

The chain employs TRBV7-9 and TRBJ1-1, with D possibly being TRBD1 (5 bases). Trimming removed 10 bases at V and 0 bases at J, with 9 bases between. CDR3 length: 12 amino acids. CDR1 and CDR2 (germline): SEHNR, FQNEAQ (reference sequence). Here the CDR3 DNA reads TGTGCCACCGGGGGTATGAACACTGAAGCTTTCTTT. Amino acids: CATGGMNTEAFF. Full variable domain (outside the CDR3, taken from reference TRBV7-9 and TRBJ1-1): DTGVSQNPRHKITKRGQNVTFRCDPISEHNRLYWYRQTLGQGPEFLTYFQNEAQLEKSRLLSDRFSAERPKGSFSTLEIQRTEQGDSAMYLCATGGMNTEAFFGQGTRLTVV.

To note about this clone: The same CDR3 arises from other DNA sequences in this sample as well. The chain recombines TRBV6-5 with TRBJ2-6; D is unresolved. Germline assignment: CDR1 MNHEY and CDR2 SVGAGI. Between the trimmed V and J ends, which lost 0 bases and 1 base, there was a span of 4 bases. This CDR3 is built from 15 residues. As DNA, the CDR3 is TGTGCCAGCAGTTACTCCGGATCTGGGGCCAACGTCCTGACTTTC. Translation: CASSYSGSGANVLTF.

This rearrangement joins TRBV6-5 to TRBJ2-7; D possibly corresponds to TRBD2 (5 bases). Germline lookup yields CDR1 MNHEY and CDR2 SVGAGI. Trimming removed 2 bases from V and 6 bases from J, with 17 bases in between. CDR3 size: 15 residues. The CDR3 sequence is CASSYKGSRVGEQYF. As DNA, the CDR3 is TGTGCCAGCAGTTACAAAGGGAGTCGGGTTGGCGAGCAGTACTTC.

The chain uses TRBV18 and TRBJ2-1; TRBD2 matches at 7 bases. Looked up from germline, CDR1 is KGHSH and CDR2 is LQKENI. V dropped 5 bases and J dropped 3; count of bases not matched to a gene: 1. The CDR3 length is 13 residues. The CDR3 DNA reads TGTGCCAGCTCAGGGACTAACTACAATGAGCAGTTCTTC. It translates to CASSGTNYNEQFF. Full variable domain (remainder filled in from reference TRBV18 and TRBJ2-1): NAGVMQNPRHLVRRRGQEARLRCSPMKGHSHVYWYRQLPEEGLKFMVYLQKENIIDESGMPKERFSAEFPKEGPSILRIQQVVRGDSAAYFCASSGTNYNEQFFGPGTRLTVL.

The chain employs TRBV27 and TRBJ2-1; TRBD2 matches at 9 bases. The CDR3 spans 16 residues. Germline assignment: CDR1 MNHEY and CDR2 SMNVEV (reference sequence). V lost 2 bases to trimming and J lost 2 bases; unmatched junction nucleotides: 4. The CDR3 spells CASSLKAGGPYNEQFF. As DNA, the CDR3 is TGTGCCAGCAGTTTAAAGGCGGGAGGGCCCTACAATGAGCAGTTCTTC.

The chain uses TRBV5-6 and TRBJ1-2; a possible D gene is TRBD1 (6 bases). Germline V lookup: CDR1 SGHDT, CDR2 YYEEEE. The CDR3 sequence is 13 residues long. V was pared by 0 bases and J by 4 bases, with 7 bases between. CDR3 coding DNA: TGTGCCAGCAGCTTGGGACAGGTCTATGGCTACACCTTC. This encodes CASSLGQVYGYTF.

This chain connects TRBV27 to TRBJ1-1; D perhaps matches TRBD1 (5 bases). V lost 6 bases, J lost 4 bases, and 24 bases lay in between. Germline loops: CDR1 MNHEY, CDR2 SMNVEV (reference sequence). This CDR3 spans 17 amino acids. CDR3: CASRSQVGRQGSTEAFF. The CDR3 coding sequence is TGTGCCAGCAGATCACAAGTCGGGAGGCAGGGATCCACTGAAGCTTTCTTT.

The V call is TRBV15, the J call TRBJ2-1; D is unclear. CDR1 and CDR2 from the germline V gene are LNHNV and YYDKDF (reference sequence). This CDR3 region has 16 residues. The V end was cut by 0 bases, the J end by 8 bases, with 17 bases between. CDR3 nucleotide sequence: TGTGCCACCAGCAGAGATTCCAGTTACCACGGGCATGAGCAGTTCTTC. Its translation is CATSRDSSYHGHEQFF.

This chain uses TRBV5-4 with TRBJ2-2, with D tentatively TRBD2 (6 bases). Germline CDR1 and CDR2: SGHNT and YYREEE (reference sequence). The V and J ends lost 2 bases and 6 bases respectively, with 8 bases between them. The CDR3 loop spans 13 amino acids. Here the CDR3 reads CASSFRDSGELFF. The CDR3, as DNA: TGTGCCAGCAGCTTTAGGGACTCCGGGGAGCTGTTTTTT. Looking up the rest from reference TRBV5-4 and TRBJ2-2 gives the full variable domain: ETGVTQSPTHLIKTRGQQVTLRCSSQSGHNTVSWYQQALGQGPQFIFQYYREEENGRGNFPPRFSGLQFPNYSSELNVNALELDDSALYLCASSFRDSGELFFGEGSRLTVL.

V gene TRBV11-3 combines with J gene TRBJ2-2; no clear D gene. This CDR3 contains 15 residues. V lost 0 bases, J lost 1 base, and 6 bases lay in between. Germline CDR1 is SGHNT and CDR2 is YENEEA. The CDR3 DNA reads TGTGCCAGCAGCTTAGACGGAAGGAACACCGGGGAGCTGTTTTTT. As protein: CASSLDGRNTGELFF. The complete variable domain, with remaining parts taken from reference TRBV11-3 and TRBJ2-2, reads EAGVVQSPRYKIIEKKQPVAFWCNPISGHNTLYWYLQNLGQGPELLIRYENEEAVDDSQLPKDRFSAERLKGVDSTLKIQPAELGDSAVYLCASSLDGRNTGELFFGEGSRLTVL.

The sample holds one count of this clone. The chain combines TRBV6-5 with TRBJ1-2; D unresolved. Germline V CDR1 and CDR2: MNHEY, SVGAGI. CDR3 size: 15 residues. Trimming stripped 0 bases from V and 3 bases from J, with 11 bases between. The CDR3 protein is CASSYSTTDHYGYTF. The CDR3 DNA is TGTGCCAGCAGTTACTCCACTACTGATCACTATGGCTACACCTTC.

V and J are TRBV6-5 and TRBJ2-7, with TRBD2 matching 7 bases. V shed 2 bases and J 2 bases; nucleotides not matched to a gene: 6. The CDR3 sequence is 15 residues long. The germline V gene encodes CDR1 MNHEY and CDR2 SVGAGI. This chain's CDR3 is CASSYTRTSAYEQYF. The CDR3 bases are TGTGCCAGCAGTTACACAAGGACTAGTGCCTACGAGCAGTACTTC.

This chain connects TRBV2 to TRBJ2-1; 8 nucleotides align to TRBD2. CDR3 length: 16 amino acids. V shed 7 bases, J shed 4 bases, and the junction held 12 bases outside the gene matches. Germline V gene lookup returns CDR1 SNHLY and CDR2 FYNNEI. CDR3 sequence (DNA): TGTGCCAGCACCCCGCCGGGACTAGATTTATACAATGAGCAGTTCTTC. It is translated as CASTPPGLDLYNEQFF.

Here the CDR3 DNA reads TGTGCCAGCAGCGGACAGGCCGCGAGCTCTGGAAACACCATATATTTT. The encoded protein is CASSGQAASSGNTIYF. The chain is built from TRBV7-2 and TRBJ1-3, with 7 nucleotides matching TRBD1. Germline V gives CDR1 SGHTA, CDR2 FQGNSA. This CDR3 has 16 residues. V was pared by 5 bases and J by 0 bases, with 7 bases of the junction left unmatched.

The chain joins TRBV2 to TRBJ2-1; TRBD2 matches 10 bases. The CDR3 spans 14 residues. V shed 11 bases and J 4 bases; nucleotides not matched to a gene: 8. The germline V gene has CDR1 SNHLY and CDR2 FYNNEI. The CDR3 bases are TGTGCCGGCGGAACTAGCGGGATATACAATGAGCAGTTCTTC. Translation gives CAGGTSGIYNEQFF. Using reference TRBV2 and TRBJ2-1 for the parts outside the CDR3, the full variable domain is EPEVTQTPSHQVTQMGQEVILRCVPISNHLYFYWYRQILGQKVEFLVSFYNNEISEKSEIFDDQFSVERPDGSNFTLKIRSTKLEDSAMYFCAGGTSGIYNEQFFGPGTRLTVL.

The chain couples TRBV30 to TRBJ2-1; TRBD1 might be the D (5 bases). Trimming removed 1 base from V and 3 bases from J, with 10 bases in between. Germline CDR1 is GTSNPN and CDR2 is SVGIG (reference sequence). The CDR3 consists of 14 residues. CDR3 in DNA: TGTGCCTGGAGTGGGCAGGGAAACTACAATGAGCAGTTCTTC. Its protein is CAWSGQGNYNEQFF.